This is a list of T cell receptor beta chains from one sample in a study of CD8+CD57+ T cells in acquired aplastic anemia. MiXCR, run by TCRdb on the reads, gives a single entry per CDR3 protein. This table holds 170,000 or so distinct CDR3 sequences, roughly 65% found once. The sample consisted of sorted CD4+, CD8+, or CD8+CD57+ T cells (not recorded which) from PBMCs. These receptors originate from a human donor with aplastic anemia. Each CDR3 is given with its conserved first and last residue. Rows give clone size only sometimes, using once, few, many, or a class for an expanded clone.

j_gene: TRBJ1-6; v_gene: TRBV4-1; abundance: -; CDR3aa: CASSQSTGLDSPLHF
j_gene: TRBJ1-2; v_gene: TRBV25-1; abundance: few; CDR3aa: CASSEPGATWLGYGYTF
j_gene: TRBJ2-3; v_gene: TRBV27; abundance: -; CDR3aa: CASSLGGNTDTQYF
j_gene: TRBJ2-5; v_gene: TRBV20-1; abundance: -; CDR3aa: CSARGGGGETQYF
j_gene: TRBJ1-5; v_gene: TRBV24-1; abundance: -; CDR3aa: CATSGPGFGNQPQHF
j_gene: TRBJ2-5; v_gene: TRBV20-1; abundance: few; CDR3aa: CSARRGDGQETQYF
j_gene: TRBJ2-1; v_gene: TRBV24-1; abundance: many; CDR3aa: CATSDLVSHEQFF
j_gene: TRBJ2-5; v_gene: TRBV7-2; abundance: once; CDR3aa: CASSYTEQETQYF
j_gene: TRBJ1-5; v_gene: TRBV10-3; abundance: -; CDR3aa: CAISRTGSNQPQHF
j_gene: TRBJ1-1; v_gene: TRBV7-2; abundance: few; CDR3aa: CASSLVPGGDNTEAFF
j_gene: TRBJ1-6; v_gene: TRBV7-8; abundance: -; CDR3aa: CASSLNANSPLHF
j_gene: TRBJ1-2; v_gene: TRBV7-9; abundance: -; CDR3aa: CASSQTDPPGYTF
j_gene: TRBJ1-5; v_gene: TRBV3-1; abundance: -; CDR3aa: CASSQVEGSQPHHF
j_gene: TRBJ2-1; v_gene: TRBV9; abundance: -; CDR3aa: CASSVDAWGEQFF
j_gene: TRBJ1-3; v_gene: TRBV7-9; abundance: many; CDR3aa: CASSQRTGTEYKARNTIYF
j_gene: TRBJ2-3; v_gene: TRBV20-1; abundance: -; CDR3aa: CSARVGTSADTQYF
j_gene: TRBJ1-2; v_gene: TRBV20-1; abundance: -; CDR3aa: CSAHRDGGHYGYTF
j_gene: TRBJ2-3; v_gene: TRBV19; abundance: many; CDR3aa: CASSISDATDTQYF
j_gene: TRBJ2-5; v_gene: TRBV19; abundance: once; CDR3aa: CASSIVNGREQTQYF
j_gene: TRBJ2-7; v_gene: TRBV20-1; abundance: -; CDR3aa: CSARDPRASRNEQYF
j_gene: TRBJ2-7; v_gene: TRBV2; abundance: few; CDR3aa: CASSIPGGGRADEQYF
j_gene: TRBJ2-1; v_gene: TRBV7-2; abundance: -; CDR3aa: CASSRAAGSYNEQFF
j_gene: TRBJ1-6; v_gene: TRBV7-9; abundance: -; CDR3aa: CASSPSGGTQNSPLHF
j_gene: TRBJ1-1; v_gene: TRBV12-3/TRBV12-4; abundance: -; CDR3aa: CATHRDRGTEAFF